A selection of T cell receptor beta chains follows, all from one sample in a study of beta chain features in type 1 diabetes. Assay used: immunoSEQ multiplex PCR; TCRdb lists only in-frame clones, some missing. Of 900,000 or so clones listed, about 17% are singletons. The source material was naive CD4+ T cells from blood. Source of these receptors: a woman aged 18-29 years in good health. Each CDR3 is given with its conserved first and last residue. The order of the fields is V gene, clone size, D gene, J gene, CDR3 protein. D genes are given only for firm matches. Not all rows give a size; the values are once, few, many and, for expanded clones, a class.

TRBV5-6	-	TRBD2	TRBJ2-7	CASSFGRTSMNEQYF
TRBV7-8	-	-	TRBJ1-2	CASSPRLDYGYTF
TRBV28	-	TRBD1	TRBJ2-2	CASGTGGYTGELFF
TRBV5-1	-	TRBD2	TRBJ2-1	CASSLELMPGLAVYNEQFF
TRBV6-6	-	-	TRBJ1-4	CASSYGGEKLFF
TRBV11-2	-	TRBD2	TRBJ2-1	CASSFTSGTHEQFF
TRBV5-1	-	-	TRBJ2-5	CASSYREGRGLETQYF
TRBV28	few	TRBD1	TRBJ2-6	CATEPGQLSGANVLTF
TRBV29-1	few	-	TRBJ2-5	CSVEGSSQETQYF
TRBV29-1	few	-	TRBJ1-1	CSVEQQAMSTEAFF
TRBV11-2	-	-	TRBJ2-5	CASSLGLVETQYF
TRBV5-1	-	TRBD2	TRBJ2-3	CASSLASGSTDTQYF
TRBV7-2	few	-	TRBJ2-3	CASSSRLGPDTQYF
TRBV7-9	-	-	TRBJ2-7	CASSPRGSWQAEQYF
TRBV5-1	-	-	TRBJ2-3	CASSSQPSSTDTQYF
TRBV4-3	few	-	TRBJ2-1	CASSQDGNGGVEQFF
TRBV18	-	TRBD2	TRBJ2-1	CASSPLAASYNEQFF
TRBV25-1	-	TRBD1	TRBJ2-1	CASSESKDRGTYNEQFF
TRBV27	-	-	TRBJ2-3	CASSLTWSDTQYF
TRBV28	-	-	TRBJ2-7	CASSPWDGRSEQYF
TRBV19	-	-	TRBJ1-2	CASSITWDYGYTF
TRBV29-1	-	TRBD1	TRBJ2-7	CSVTKTGTGMSQQYF
TRBV18	-	-	TRBJ1-2	CASSPRGDTRGYTF
TRBV2	-	-	TRBJ2-3	CASRTRGGTDTQYF
TRBV6-5	-	-	TRBJ2-7	CASKRGGLPGYEQYF
TRBV9	few	TRBD2	TRBJ2-5	CASSASSGQETQYF
TRBV4-3	-	TRBD2	TRBJ2-1	CASSQTSGRAHEQFF
TRBV7-9	-	TRBD2	TRBJ2-5	CASSSSGPETQYF
TRBV28	few	-	TRBJ2-7	CASSLSSYEQYF
TRBV19	-	-	TRBJ2-2	CATGADHTGELFF
TRBV7-9	-	TRBD1	TRBJ1-3	CASSPGTGDSGNTIYF
TRBV7-9	few	-	TRBJ1-5	CASSFGDQPQHF
TRBV19	-	TRBD2	TRBJ2-7	CASRGGGRVSAEQYF
TRBV9	few	-	TRBJ1-2	CASSGVGGWGYTF
TRBV27	-	-	TRBJ1-2	CASSLGFGKYGYTF
TRBV11-2	few	-	TRBJ1-1	CASRFGQGGEAFF
TRBV28	few	-	TRBJ2-2	CASSFYGTNTGELFF
TRBV18	-	TRBD2	TRBJ2-7	CASSPGSGGSYEQYF
TRBV5-4	-	-	TRBJ1-2	CASSLVSGIGYGYTF
TRBV7-3	-	-	TRBJ2-5	CASSFGSYGGTQYF
TRBV7-3	-	-	TRBJ1-1	CASSLGGGYTEAFF
TRBV7-8	few	-	TRBJ2-1	CASSLFVRIVSYNEQFF
TRBV4-3	few	-	TRBJ1-1	CASSQEGKGVNAEAFF
TRBV18	-	-	TRBJ2-1	CTSSPLLTDYNEQFF
TRBV19	few	-	TRBJ2-2	CASSPTSYPGAGELFF
TRBV7-8	-	TRBD2	TRBJ2-7	CASSTTSGNSYEQYF
TRBV9	-	-	TRBJ2-5	CASSGYGGQETQYF